These 25 T cell receptor beta chains were sequenced from one sample in a study of blood T cell repertoires in COVID-19 (dated by TCRdb to the early 2020s). Receptor amplification or capture employed the immunoSEQ multiplex PCR assay. TCRdb re-hosts the immuneACCESS table, in-frame sequences only. Its copies lack some clones; in the studies checked, an unresolved V gene accounts for under half of them, and the cause for the rest is not known. Recorded for this sample are more than 45,000 clones; approximately 85% of them occurred a single time. The top ten constitute about 16% of the sample. The sample was peripheral blood. The receptor set was obtained from a human donor in a cohort sampled during active COVID-19.

The V and J genes are TRBV7-9 and TRBJ2-7; possible D gene TRBD1, 6 bases. The ends were cut back, 5 bases at V and 2 bases at J, with 10 bases in the middle. Germline CDR1 reads SEHNR; CDR2 reads FQNEAQ (reference sequence). The CDR3 totals 13 residues. The CDR3 spells CASSRTEAYEQYF. The CDR3, as DNA: TGTGCCAGCAGCCGGACAGAAGCCTACGAGCAGTACTTC. Based on the CDR3 plus reference TRBV7-9 and TRBJ2-7, the full variable domain is DTGVSQNPRHKITKRGQNVTFRCDPISEHNRLYWYRQTLGQGPEFLTYFQNEAQLEKSRLLSDRFSAERPKGSFSTLEIQRTEQGDSAMYLCASSRTEAYEQYFGPGTRLTVT.

The V and J genes are TRBV6-5 and TRBJ2-7; no clear D. The CDR3 spans 11 residues. Germline-derived CDR1 and CDR2 are MNHEY and SVGAGI. Deletions cut 6 bases from V and 2 bases from J, with 5 bases between. CDR3 coding DNA: TGTGCCAGCAGGTCGGCCTACGAGCAGTACTTC. Translating it yields CASRSAYEQYF.

The genes are TRBV19 and TRBJ2-4, with 9 bases identical to TRBD2. The CDR3 has 14 residues. Germline loops: CDR1 LNHDA, CDR2 SQIVND (reference sequence). J lost 7 bases, V lost 6 bases, and 7 bases had no gene match. The CDR3 DNA reads TGTGCCAGTAGGCCAGCGGGAGGTGGGAACATTCAGTACTTC. As protein: CASRPAGGGNIQYF.

J is TRBJ2-7 and V is TRBV29-1, with TRBD1 as a possible D gene (7 bases). The germline V and J ends were trimmed by 4 bases and 6 bases, with 10 bases remaining between them. Germline V lookup: CDR1 SQVTM, CDR2 ANQGSEA. This CDR3 has 11 residues. The CDR3 is CSVGQGGEQYF. The CDR3 DNA sequence: TGCAGCGTTGGACAGGGAGGCGAGCAGTACTTC.

J is TRBJ1-2 and V is TRBV5-4; D possibly corresponds to TRBD1 (5 bases). Germline V gene lookup returns CDR1 SGHNT and CDR2 YYREEE (reference sequence). Trimming took off 4 bases at V and 8 bases at J, with 21 bases between the two ends. This CDR3 comprises 15 residues. Here the CDR3 reads CASSPARGALRGYTF. The CDR3 bases are TGTGCCAGCAGCCCCGCTAGGGGCGCGTTAAGGGGCTACACCTTC.

The chain joins TRBV5-1 to TRBJ2-3; tentative D call: TRBD2 (6 bases). V was cut by 1 base and J by 4 bases, with 22 bases left in between. The germline V gene encodes CDR1 SGHRS and CDR2 YFSETQ. This CDR3 is 18 amino acids long. The CDR3 here is CASSLRGTGGTGADTQYF. The CDR3 DNA is TGCGCCAGCAGCTTGAGAGGGACTGGGGGGACGGGCGCAGATACGCAGTATTTT.

The CDR3 is CASSWGSWYQETQYF. CDR3 sequence (DNA): TGCGCCAGCAGCTGGGGCAGCTGGTACCAAGAGACCCAGTACTTC. The chain links TRBV5-1 to TRBJ2-5, with a possible D match to TRBD1 (5 bases). CDR3 length equals 15 residues. Trimming removed 3 bases from V and 0 bases from J, with 12 bases in between. Germline V gene sequence: CDR1 SGHRS, CDR2 YFSETQ.

The chain carries TRBV6-6 and TRBJ1-5, with D maybe TRBD1 (6 bases). The CDR3 covers 14 residues. Germline V gene lookup returns CDR1 MNHNY and CDR2 SVGAGI (reference sequence). Trimming removed 5 bases from V and 4 bases from J, with 12 bases in between. The CDR3 sequence is CASSIGQMNQPQHF. The DNA for the CDR3 is TGTGCCAGCAGTATAGGACAGATGAATCAGCCCCAGCATTTT.

The rearrangement links TRBV7-2 to TRBJ1-5; TRBD1 matches at 8 bases. The CDR3 has 15 residues. V dropped 6 bases and J dropped 7; count of bases not matched to a gene: 11. CDR1 SGHTA and CDR2 FQGNSA come from the germline V gene. CDR3 region: CASRLTGTGGQPQHF. The CDR3, as DNA: TGTGCCAGCAGATTGACAGGGACAGGAGGACAGCCCCAGCATTTT.

The chain uses TRBV5-1 and TRBJ1-2; D unresolved. This CDR3 spans 15 amino acids. Germline V gives CDR1 SGHRS, CDR2 YFSETQ. Trimming left V 0 bases short and J 0 bases short, with 9 bases between. This CDR3 is CASSLALGANYGYTF. In DNA, the CDR3 is TGCGCCAGCAGCTTGGCCCTCGGGGCTAACTATGGCTACACCTTC.

The chain has TRBV6-5 and TRBJ1-1, with D unresolved. Looked up from germline, CDR1 is MNHEY and CDR2 is SVGAGI. This CDR3 is 10 amino acids long. Trimming cost V 8 bases and J 7 bases, with 8 bases left between them. This chain's CDR3 is CASSSGEAFF. CDR3 DNA sequence: TGTGCCAGCTCCTCCGGTGAAGCTTTCTTT.

The V gene is TRBV5-4, the J gene TRBJ2-5, with 10 bases fitting TRBD2. Germline V gene sequence: CDR1 SGHNT, CDR2 YYREEE (reference sequence). Germline trimming cut 4 bases from V and 4 bases from J; bases unmatched to any gene: 10. CDR3 length: 16 amino acids. This CDR3 reads CASSTRTSGGGETQYF. The CDR3 DNA is TGTGCCAGCAGCACTCGGACTAGCGGAGGGGGAGAGACCCAGTACTTC.

This chain uses TRBV27 with TRBJ2-1; no reliable D call. V lost 5 bases, J lost 4 bases, and 9 bases lay in between. In germline, CDR1 is MNHEY, CDR2 SMNVEV (reference sequence). This CDR3 is built from 13 residues. DNA for the CDR3: TGTGCCAGCAGTATTGTCTATTACAATGAGCAGTTCTTC. Translating it yields CASSIVYYNEQFF.

The chain joins TRBV2 to TRBJ2-1, with D unresolved. Trimming pared 4 bases from V and 10 bases from J, leaving 8 bases between. The CDR3 extends over 11 amino acids. Germline V gene lookup returns CDR1 SNHLY and CDR2 FYNNEI. The CDR3 spells CASSVMREQFF. As DNA, the CDR3 is TGTGCCAGCAGTGTAATGCGAGAGCAGTTCTTC.

This CDR3 is CASSSSDYGYTF. DNA for the CDR3: TGTGCCAGTTCTTCCAGTGACTATGGCTACACCTTC. The chain uses TRBV6-5 and TRBJ1-2; D is unresolved. The V gene lost 9 bases and the J gene lost 3 bases, with 11 bases spanning the gap. This CDR3 has 12 residues. The germline CDR1 and CDR2 sequences are MNHEY and SVGAGI.

V and J are TRBV27 and TRBJ1-1, with D uncertain. The ends were cut back, 2 bases at V and 2 bases at J, with 9 bases in the middle. Germline V gene data show CDR1 as MNHEY and CDR2 as SMNVEV (reference sequence). There are 14 residues in the CDR3. Written as DNA, the CDR3 is TGTGCCAGCAGTTTACGGGAACACAACACTGAAGCTTTCTTT. It codes for CASSLREHNTEAFF.

The chain carries TRBV24-1 and TRBJ1-5; no reliable D call. The CDR3 loop spans 12 amino acids. The ends were cut back, 10 bases at V and 3 bases at J, with 9 bases in the middle. Germline values: CDR1 KGHDR, CDR2 SFDVKD. CDR3 amino acids: CATTAVNQPQHF. The CDR3 coding sequence is TGTGCCACGACTGCAGTCAATCAGCCCCAGCATTTT.

V gene TRBV7-6 combines with J gene TRBJ1-5, with 7 bases identical to TRBD1. Germline V CDR1 and CDR2: SGHVS, FNYEAQ. The CDR3 length is 18 residues. J gave up 2 bases and V 2 bases, and 12 bases lay outside the gene matches. For the CDR3, the DNA is TGTGCCAGCAGCTTAATAGGGGGCGCCGGGTCCGGCAATCAGCCCCAGCATTTT. Its translation: CASSLIGGAGSGNQPQHF. Based on the CDR3 plus reference TRBV7-6 and TRBJ1-5, the full variable domain is GAGVSQSPRYKVTKRGQDVALRCDPISGHVSLYWYRQALGQGPEFLTYFNYEAQQDKSGLPNDRFSAERPEGSISTLTIQRTEQRDSAMYRCASSLIGGAGSGNQPQHFGDGTRLSIL.

The rearrangement uses TRBV5-5 and TRBJ1-1; D call uncertain. V dropped 7 bases and J dropped 1 base, with 11 bases sitting between them. This CDR3 spans 13 amino acids. Germline values: CDR1 SGHKS, CDR2 YYEKEE (reference sequence). The CDR3 coding sequence is TGTGCCAGCTTTAGGAGAGAGAACACTGAAGCTTTCTTT. Amino acids: CASFRRENTEAFF.

The V gene is TRBV15, the J gene TRBJ1-2, with a possible D match to TRBD1 (5 bases). Per the germline V gene, CDR1 is LNHNV and CDR2 is YYDKDF (reference sequence). Trimming shortened V by 0 bases and J by 6 bases, and 8 bases separated the two germline ends. The CDR3 is 13 amino acids. In DNA form, the CDR3 reads TGTGCCACCAGCAGAGATCTCAGGGATGGCTACACCTTC. Its protein product is CATSRDLRDGYTF.

V usage is TRBV29-1 and J usage is TRBJ1-1; no clear D. The CDR3 loop spans 14 amino acids. The germline gives CDR1 SQVTM, CDR2 ANQGSEA. Trimming removed 5 bases at V and 10 bases at J, with 23 bases between. DNA of the CDR3: TGCAGCGTTATGGTCTCCCCTTCGGGAATGGCAGCTTTCTTT. Protein: CSVMVSPSGMAAFF.

This clone was detected a few times. CDR3 region: CASSGGASMYSPLHF. For the CDR3, the DNA is TGTGCCAGTAGTGGAGGGGCCTCTATGTATTCACCCCTCCACTTT. The J gene is TRBJ1-6, the V gene TRBV19, with D maybe TRBD1 (5 bases). Germline V gives CDR1 LNHDA, CDR2 SQIVND (reference sequence). The V end was cut by 5 bases, the J end by 8 bases, with 16 bases between. This CDR3 is 15 amino acids long.

The chain uses TRBV5-1 and TRBJ2-5, with 7 bases identical to TRBD2. Losses at the gene ends were 6 bases for V and 0 bases for J; bases not matched to a gene: 5. Germline V lookup: CDR1 SGHRS, CDR2 YFSETQ. The CDR3 has 14 amino acids. CDR3 residues: CASTKRGNQETQYF. The CDR3 DNA is TGCGCCAGCACGAAGCGGGGCAACCAAGAGACCCAGTACTTC.

The V call is TRBV4-2, the J call TRBJ2-7; the D gene is possibly TRBD2 (7 bases). The CDR3 loop spans 15 amino acids. CDR1 and CDR2 (germline): LGHNA, YNFKEQ. V was shortened by 0 bases and J by 3 bases, with 12 bases between the two germline ends. The CDR3 DNA follows: TGTGCCAGCAGCCAAGAAAGGGGGGGACTCTACGAGCAGTACTTC. This encodes CASSQERGGLYEQYF.

V and J are TRBV2 and TRBJ2-7; 9 bases map to TRBD2. From germline, CDR1 is SNHLY and CDR2 FYNNEI. CDR3 length equals 17 residues. Trimming at V came to 4 bases and at J to 3 bases, leaving 13 bases not matched to a gene. The CDR3 bases are TGTGCCAGCAGTGCCCTTAAAGTTAGCGGGGGTCACTACGAGCAGTACTTC. Residues: CASSALKVSGGHYEQYF.